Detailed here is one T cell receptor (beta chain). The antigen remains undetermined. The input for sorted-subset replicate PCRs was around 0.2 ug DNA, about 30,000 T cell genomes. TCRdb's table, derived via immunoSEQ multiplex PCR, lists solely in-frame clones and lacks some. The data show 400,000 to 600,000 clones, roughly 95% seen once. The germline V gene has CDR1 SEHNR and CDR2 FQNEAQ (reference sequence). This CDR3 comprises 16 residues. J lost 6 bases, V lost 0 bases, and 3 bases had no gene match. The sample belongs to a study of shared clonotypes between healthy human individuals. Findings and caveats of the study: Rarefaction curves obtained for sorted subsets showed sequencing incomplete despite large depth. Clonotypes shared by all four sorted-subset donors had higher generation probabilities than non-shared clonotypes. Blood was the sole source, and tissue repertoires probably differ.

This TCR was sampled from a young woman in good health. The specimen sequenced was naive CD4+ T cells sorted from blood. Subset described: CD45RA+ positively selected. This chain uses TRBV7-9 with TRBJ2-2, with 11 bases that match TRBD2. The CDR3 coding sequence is TGTGCCAGCAGCTTAGCACTAGCGGGAGTATCCGGGGAGCTGTTTTTT. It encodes CASSLALAGVSGELFF.